These 13 T cell receptor beta chains came from one sample sequenced in a study of OX40 agonist ivuxolimab in advanced cancers. Sequenced by immunoSEQ multiplex PCR; TCRdb stores in-frame clones only, minus some. This table has more than 80,000 clones, about 83% appearing once. This specimen was CD4+ or CD8+ T cells sorted from blood, taken in a trial of the OX40 agonist ivuxolimab. These receptors were obtained from an adult with an advanced solid tumor such as melanoma, head and neck, liver or kidney cancer.

This chain connects TRBV6-6 to TRBJ2-1; D is undetermined. Germline CDR1 is MNHNY and CDR2 is SVGAGI (reference sequence). The CDR3 extends over 13 amino acids. The ends were cut back, 6 bases at V and 7 bases at J, with 13 bases in the middle. The CDR3 coding sequence is TGTGCCAGCAGCCCCTTACTGGGGAATGAGCAGTTCTTC. It encodes CASSPLLGNEQFF.

The chain is built from TRBV27 and TRBJ2-7; D gene unclear. The germline V and J ends were trimmed by 6 bases and 2 bases, with 8 bases remaining between them. Germline CDR1 MNHEY, CDR2 SMNVEV (reference sequence). The CDR3 totals 12 residues. CDR3 DNA sequence: TGTGCCAGCAGCTTTGGCCCCTACGAGCAGTACTTC. Residues: CASSFGPYEQYF.

The chain combines TRBV9 with TRBJ1-6; D perhaps matches TRBD1 (6 bases). Germline loops: CDR1 SGDLS, CDR2 YYNGEE. Trimming cost V 4 bases and J 0 bases, with 23 bases left between them. The CDR3 spans 20 residues. DNA of the CDR3: TGTGCCAGCAGCTCGAGAGGGGGGGGAGGCCCAGACTCCTATAATTCACCCCTCCACTTT. Amino acids: CASSSRGGGGPDSYNSPLHF.

This clone occurred a few times. This sequence joins TRBV7-8 and TRBJ2-1; no firm D call. V was clipped by 0 bases and J by 9 bases, with 3 bases between them. The V gene's germline CDR1 is SGHVS and CDR2 FQNEAQ. This CDR3 comprises 11 residues. As DNA, the CDR3 is TGTGCCAGCAGCTTAGCCACTGAGCAGTTCTTC. Translation: CASSLATEQFF.

Remarks on this clone: Mismatch with germline at one junction end may stem from a read error. The rearrangement links TRBV6-5 to TRBJ2-3, with TRBD2 matching 8 bases. CDR1 is MNHEY, CDR2 SVGAGI, per germline. The CDR3 runs to 14 residues. The CDR3 loop is CASSYRGGTDAQYF. The CDR3, as DNA: TGTGCCAGCAGTTATCGGGGGGGAACAGATGCGCAGTATTTT.

The J gene is TRBJ2-1, the V gene TRBV4-1, with a possible D match to TRBD1 (6 bases). Trimming cost V 6 bases and J 5 bases, with 32 bases left between them. Germline CDR1 reads MGHRA; CDR2 reads YSYEKL. CDR3 length: 20 amino acids. CDR3 coding DNA: TGCGCCAGCAGGTATGACCTAAATAACCCTGCCAGGGGCACCAACAATGAGCAGTTCTTC. Its translation: CASRYDLNNPARGTNNEQFF.

The J gene is TRBJ2-1, the V gene TRBV11-3, with TRBD2 matching over 9 bases. After removal of 1 base from V and 6 bases from J, the junction contained 1 base not matched to a gene. Germline values: CDR1 SGHNT, CDR2 YENEEA. The CDR3 contains 14 residues. The CDR3, as DNA: TGTGCCAGCAGCTTAGTAGCGGGAGCCAATGAGCAGTTCTTC. Translating gives CASSLVAGANEQFF.

This rearrangement joins TRBV6-1 to TRBJ1-6; TRBD1 matches at 9 bases. The CDR3 runs to 15 residues. V lost 3 bases, J lost 8 bases, and 5 bases stayed unmatched. Germline lookup yields CDR1 MNHNS and CDR2 SASEGT. Here the CDR3 reads CASSDTGQGDSPLHF. CDR3 DNA: TGTGCCAGCAGTGATACGGGACAGGGCGATTCACCCCTCCACTTT.

The chain couples TRBV6-5 to TRBJ1-5, with a tentative D call TRBD1 (5 bases). This CDR3 comprises 12 residues. The V gene lost 6 bases and the J gene lost 6 bases, with 9 bases spanning the gap. Germline-derived CDR1 and CDR2 are MNHEY and SVGAGI. CDR3 protein: CASSAGGQPQHF. CDR3 coding DNA: TGTGCCAGCAGCGCGGGGGGTCAGCCCCAGCATTTT.

This chain links TRBV30 with TRBJ2-3; TRBD1 agrees at 10 bases. The germline gives CDR1 GTSNPN, CDR2 SVGIG (reference sequence). The CDR3 has 16 residues. Losses at the gene ends were 1 base for V and 4 bases for J; bases not matched to a gene: 8. In nucleotides, the CDR3 is TGTGCCTGGAGTGGGTCAAGACAGGGGGCAGCAGATACGCAGTATTTT. Translated, it gives CAWSGSRQGAADTQYF.

CDR3 residues: CASSFDSPYEQYF. The CDR3 DNA reads as TGTGCCAGCAGCTTCGACAGCCCCTACGAGCAGTACTTC. The chain employs TRBV5-6 and TRBJ2-7; weak D call: TRBD1 (5 bases). V lost 2 bases to trimming and J lost 2 bases, with 8 bases between them. The length of the CDR3 is 13 residues. Germline V gene sequence: CDR1 SGHDT, CDR2 YYEEEE. The full variable domain, completed using reference TRBV5-6 and TRBJ2-7, is DAGVTQSPTHLIKTRGQQVTLRCSPKSGHDTVSWYQQALGQGPQFIFQYYEEEERQRGNFPDRFSGHQFPNYSSELNVNALLLGDSALYLCASSFDSPYEQYFGPGTRLTVT.

The rearrangement joins TRBV4-1 to TRBJ1-6, with D tentatively TRBD1 (6 bases). The CDR3 length is 16 residues. Trimming pared 3 bases from V and 7 bases from J, leaving 16 bases between. The germline V gene encodes CDR1 MGHRA and CDR2 YSYEKL. The CDR3 reads CASSHPRGQRNSPLHF. The DNA for the CDR3 is TGCGCCAGCAGCCACCCCAGGGGTCAACGCAATTCACCCCTCCACTTT.

The chain combines TRBV27 with TRBJ1-6; TRBD1 matches at 7 bases. The CDR3 contains 16 residues. The J segment lost 6 bases and the V segment lost 5 bases, leaving 10 bases of the junction unmatched. Germline CDR1 and CDR2: MNHEY and SMNVEV (reference sequence). CDR3 loop: CASSLRQGGGNSPLHF. The CDR3 DNA follows: TGTGCCAGCAGTCTAAGACAGGGAGGTGGTAATTCACCCCTCCACTTT.